This T cell receptor beta chain emerged from a study of shared clonotypes between healthy human individuals. Study results and limitations: Sampling covered blood only; tissue repertoires likely differ. Rarefaction exposed incomplete sorted-subset sequencing despite large depth. Donors were few, which limited the genetic and exposure-history diversity represented. Generally, naive subsets came out with larger estimated richness than memory subsets.

The data were produced by immunoSEQ multiplex PCR, yet TCRdb's version contains in-frame clones alone and is incomplete. There are under 1,100,000 clones in the sample; roughly 75% occur only once, and approximately 1.5% lies in the top ten. In its sample, this clone was seen many times. The antigen is undetermined. This TCR derives from a man between 18 and 29 years old in good health. Sequenced input: memory CD4+ T cells sorted from blood. Subset described: CD45RA-negative fraction.

The DNA of the CDR3 is TGTGCCAGCAGCCACACAGACAGGGGTGAAGCTTTCTTT. Encoded protein: CASSHTDRGEAFF. The chain links TRBV14 to TRBJ1-1; 8 bases match TRBD1. Germline trimming cut 3 bases from V and 7 bases from J; bases unmatched to any gene: 4. Looked up from germline, CDR1 is SGHDN and CDR2 is FVKESK. The CDR3 extends over 13 amino acids.